The present TCR beta chain was sequenced within a study of beta chain features in type 1 diabetes. As for the study in general: Over all samples combined, 107,917,701 sorted cells were examined. General study findings and limits: Within patients, naive, central memory and Treg TCRB repertoires seemed more similar than within healthy donors. Shorter TCRB CDR3s, moderately but significantly so, were found in Type 1 diabetes patients in all four CD4+ subsets.

This clone occurred many times. What it recognizes is unknown. Expressed TCRB transcripts were sequenced, since all the RNA that had been isolated was reverse transcribed. Sequencing used immunoSEQ multiplex PCR; TCRdb keeps in-frame clones, though not all of them. This sample yields 400,000 or so clones, of which over 8.5% are seen a single time; less than 0.65% belongs to the top ten. The junction had 8 bases not matched to a gene; V was cut back by 6 bases and J by 9 bases. Germline lookup yields CDR1 SEHNR and CDR2 FQNEAQ (reference sequence). The CDR3 has 14 residues. This receptor was obtained from a man under 40 with type 1 diabetes. The rearrangement joins TRBV7-9 to TRBJ1-4; the match to TRBD1 covers 9 bases. The sequenced material came from central memory CD4+ T cells from blood. The CDR3 loop reads CASSRDRASQKLFF. In nucleotides, the CDR3 is TGTGCCAGCAGTCGGGACAGGGCATCGCAAAAACTGTTTTTT.